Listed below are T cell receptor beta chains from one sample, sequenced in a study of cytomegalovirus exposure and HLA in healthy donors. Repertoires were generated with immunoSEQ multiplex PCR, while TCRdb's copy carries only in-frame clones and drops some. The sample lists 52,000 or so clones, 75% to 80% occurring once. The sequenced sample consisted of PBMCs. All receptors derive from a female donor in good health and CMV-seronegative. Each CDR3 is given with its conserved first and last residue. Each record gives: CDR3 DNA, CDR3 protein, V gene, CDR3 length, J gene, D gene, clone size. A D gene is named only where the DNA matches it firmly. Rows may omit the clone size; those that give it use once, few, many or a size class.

TGCAGCGTTCGGGAGGGCGCCTATGGCTACACCTTC	CSVREGAYGYTF	TRBV29-1	12	TRBJ1-2	NA	NA
TGTTCCAGCAGCCGTGACAAAGCCGAGCAGTACTTC	CSSSRDKAEQYF	TRBV7-9	12	TRBJ2-7	NA	NA
TGTGCCTGGAGTGTACCCGGGGTTGGGGCCTACAATGAGCAGTTCTTC	CAWSVPGVGAYNEQFF	TRBV30	16	TRBJ2-1	NA	NA
TGTGCCAGCAGCTTAGCGGGGGCCCCGAACACCGGGGAGCTGTTTTTT	CASSLAGAPNTGELFF	TRBV7-2	16	TRBJ2-2	NA	NA
TGTGCCAGCAGCCCATTTATCCAGGTTAACGCTGAAGCTTTCTTT	CASSPFIQVNAEAFF	TRBV5-8	15	TRBJ1-1	NA	few
TGTGCCAGCAGCCTACGCCCCGCGCGCGGAGATACGCAGTATTTT	CASSLRPARGDTQYF	TRBV7-3	15	TRBJ2-3	NA	NA
TGTGCCAGCAGCTTAGAGGGGCCTCAACGCTCCTACGAGCAGTACTTC	CASSLEGPQRSYEQYF	TRBV11-2	16	TRBJ2-7	NA	NA
TGTGCCAGCAGAGGGACAGGGTCACATAATTCACCCCTCCACTTT	CASRGTGSHNSPLHF	TRBV2	15	TRBJ1-6	TRBD1	NA
TGTGCCAGCAGCTTGGTTCAGGGGGCCGGGTATGATGGCTACACCTTC	CASSLVQGAGYDGYTF	TRBV5-8	16	TRBJ1-2	TRBD1	NA
TGTGCCAGCAGCTTAAGCAGCGGGGGGCGCTCCTACGAGCAGTACTTC	CASSLSSGGRSYEQYF	TRBV7-6	16	TRBJ2-7	TRBD2	NA
TGTGCCAGCAGACAGGACCTAAACTATGGCTACACCTTC	CASRQDLNYGYTF	TRBV6-1	13	TRBJ1-2	NA	NA
TGTGCCAGCAGCTCTCTCCCCGGGACATTAGGCGAAAAACTGTTTTTT	CASSSLPGTLGEKLFF	TRBV7-2	16	TRBJ1-4	NA	few
TGTGCCAGCAGCCTAGGGTGGCTAGCGGGGGTCGGGTCCGGGGAGCTGTTTTTT	CASSLGWLAGVGSGELFF	TRBV9	18	TRBJ2-2	TRBD2	NA
TGTGCCAGCAGCTTAGCGCTCGCAGGTGAAGATACGCAGTATTTT	CASSLALAGEDTQYF	TRBV7-9	15	TRBJ2-3	NA	NA
TGTGCCAGCAGCTTGGGGGGGCGCGGCACTGAAGCTTTCTTT	CASSLGGRGTEAFF	TRBV5-6	14	TRBJ1-1	NA	NA
TGTGCCAGCAGTCCACGGGGGGAAGGAGTCGAGCAGTACTTC	CASSPRGEGVEQYF	TRBV27	14	TRBJ2-7	TRBD2	NA
TGTGCCAGCAGCCCGGTCCGGGGGAGGAACACCGGGGAGCTGTTTTTT	CASSPVRGRNTGELFF	TRBV7-2	16	TRBJ2-2	NA	once
TGCAGTGCCCCCGCAGGGATAGGCTACACCTTC	CSAPAGIGYTF	TRBV20-1	11	TRBJ1-2	NA	few
TGTGCCAGCAGCTACAGACCCTCTGGACTGGGCAATCAGCCCCAGCATTTT	CASSYRPSGLGNQPQHF	TRBV28	17	TRBJ1-5	NA	NA
TGTGCCAGCTCACGGGCAGAGAACACTGAAGCTTTCTTT	CASSRAENTEAFF	TRBV18	13	TRBJ1-1	NA	NA
TGTGCCAGCAGCCAAGAGGGGCGGGGAACTAACAATGAGCAGTTCTTC	CASSQEGRGTNNEQFF	TRBV4-2	16	TRBJ2-1	NA	NA
TGTGCCAGCAGTCCACGCGGGGAGGGAGGCATTCAGTACTTC	CASSPRGEGGIQYF	TRBV6-1	14	TRBJ2-4	TRBD2	NA
TGTGCCAGCAGTTTCCGCTGGGGGCCAGGACTCAATCAGCCCCAGCATTTT	CASSFRWGPGLNQPQHF	TRBV28	17	TRBJ1-5	NA	NA
TGTGCCTTAAGGCAGGGGCCGAACACTGAAGCTTTCTTT	CALRQGPNTEAFF	TRBV30	13	TRBJ1-1	NA	NA
TGCGCCAGCAGCTTGGGAAATCAGGGTGCTGGAAACACCATATATTTT	CASSLGNQGAGNTIYF	TRBV5-1	16	TRBJ1-3	NA	NA
TGTGCCAGTAGTACACAGCGGGGGGCCTTCTACGAGCAGTACTTC	CASSTQRGAFYEQYF	TRBV19	15	TRBJ2-7	TRBD2	NA
TGCGCCAGCAGCCTGACGAGGCCCTACGAGCAGTACTTC	CASSLTRPYEQYF	TRBV5-1	13	TRBJ2-7	NA	NA
TGTGCCAGCAGCCCCGGGACAGGGGGCACTGAAGCTTTCTTT	CASSPGTGGTEAFF	TRBV6-4	14	TRBJ1-1	TRBD1	NA
TGCGCCAGCAGCACCCTGGGACAGGGTGCAGATACGCAGTATTTT	CASSTLGQGADTQYF	TRBV5-1	15	TRBJ2-3	TRBD1	NA
TGTGCCAGTAGTCCCGGGACAGCCTACGAGCAGTACTTC	CASSPGTAYEQYF	TRBV19	13	TRBJ2-7	TRBD1	NA
TGCGCCAGCAGCCACCCCTGGCCCGACAATCAGCCCCAGCATTTT	CASSHPWPDNQPQHF	TRBV4-1	15	TRBJ1-5	NA	few
TGCGCCAGCAGCTTTGGTCAACCAGGAGGCACTGAAGCTTTCTTT	CASSFGQPGGTEAFF	TRBV5-1	15	TRBJ1-1	NA	once
TGCGCCAGCAGCTTGTCCCCACAGGGGAACACCGGGGAGCTGTTTTTT	CASSLSPQGNTGELFF	TRBV5-1	16	TRBJ2-2	NA	NA
TGTGCCAGCAGCGTAGCCGGGACTAGTGTTAACAATGAGCAGTTCTTC	CASSVAGTSVNNEQFF	TRBV9	16	TRBJ2-1	TRBD2	NA
TGTGCCAGCAGCTCGACAAGCGGGGGGGCCTACAATGAGCAGTTCTTC	CASSSTSGGAYNEQFF	TRBV7-9	16	TRBJ2-1	TRBD2	NA
TGTGCCAGCAGCCCATCTGGGGGGGGCCGAGTGAGCGAGCAGTACTTC	CASSPSGGGRVSEQYF	TRBV5-6	16	TRBJ2-7	NA	NA
TGTGCCAGCAGCCAAGTTTTACAGGGTTTCACTGAAGCTTTCTTT	CASSQVLQGFTEAFF	TRBV4-2	15	TRBJ1-1	NA	NA